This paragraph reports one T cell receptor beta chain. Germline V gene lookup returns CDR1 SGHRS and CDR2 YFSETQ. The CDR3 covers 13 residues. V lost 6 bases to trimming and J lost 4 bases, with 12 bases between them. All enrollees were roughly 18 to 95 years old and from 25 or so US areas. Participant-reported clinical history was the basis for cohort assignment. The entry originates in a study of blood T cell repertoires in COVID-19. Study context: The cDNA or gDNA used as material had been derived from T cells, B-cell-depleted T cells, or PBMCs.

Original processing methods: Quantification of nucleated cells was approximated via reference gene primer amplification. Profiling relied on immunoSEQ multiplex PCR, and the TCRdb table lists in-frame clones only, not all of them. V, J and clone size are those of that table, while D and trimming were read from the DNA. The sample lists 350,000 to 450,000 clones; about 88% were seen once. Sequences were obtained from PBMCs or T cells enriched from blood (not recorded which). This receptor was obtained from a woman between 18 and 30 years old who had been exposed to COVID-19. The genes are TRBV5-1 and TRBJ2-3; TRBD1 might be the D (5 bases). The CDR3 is CASTTQGSDTQYF. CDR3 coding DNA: TGCGCCAGCACCACCCAGGGATCAGATACGCAGTATTTT.